One sample yielded the 10 T cell receptor beta chains listed below, sequenced in a study of identical twins. TCRdb processed the 5' RACE reads anew with MiXCR; each CDR3 protein has one entry. The table has about 530,000 distinct CDR3 sequences, about 22% seen once; the top ten hold about 0.48%. In addition, the sample was reused for a study of yellow fever vaccine responses in identical twins.

The sequenced sample consisted of CD4+ T cells sorted from blood. The receptors here all came from a woman aged 18-29 years in good health.

This chain joins TRBV3-1 and TRBJ1-2, with 7 bases matching TRBD1. CDR3 length: 15 amino acids. Trimming removed 4 bases from V and 4 bases from J; junction bases left unmatched: 9. From germline, CDR1 is LGHDT and CDR2 YNNKEL (reference sequence). The CDR3 DNA is TGTGCCAGCAGCCTCGGATCACAGGGGATCTATGGCTACACCTTC. Residues: CASSLGSQGIYGYTF.

The V call is TRBV12-3 or TRBV12-4, the J call TRBJ1-2; maybe TRBD1 (5 bases). V lost 8 bases to trimming and J lost 5 bases, with 18 bases between them. The CDR3 consists of 14 residues. The CDR3 protein is CASRDRDIWYGYTF. The CDR3, as DNA: TGTGCCAGCCGTGACAGAGACATATGGTATGGCTACACCTTC.

The CDR3 reads CASSIAALLPGYTF. CDR3 DNA: TGTGCCAGTAGTATAGCCGCGCTCCTCCCTGGCTACACCTTC. J is TRBJ1-2 and V is TRBV19; D is ambiguous. Germline assignment: CDR1 LNHDA and CDR2 SQIVND (reference sequence). V lost 1 base and J lost 7, with 13 bases in between. This CDR3 region has 14 residues.

The chain carries TRBV20-1 and TRBJ2-1; 9 nucleotides line up with TRBD2. V shed 3 bases and J 2 bases; nucleotides not matched to a gene: 20. Germline values: CDR1 DFQATT, CDR2 SNEGSKA (reference sequence). The CDR3 length is 20 residues. The CDR3 nucleotides read TGCAGTGCTAGTTACTTTTCGACTAGCGGAGCTAGAACGACCTACAATGAGCAGTTCTTC. Translated, it gives CSASYFSTSGARTTYNEQFF.

Only a few counts were recorded for this clonotype. The chain recombines TRBV15 with TRBJ1-1; D is unclear. V lost 1 base and J lost 4, with 7 bases in between. Germline lookup yields CDR1 LNHNV and CDR2 YYDKDF (reference sequence). The CDR3 has 13 amino acids. CDR3 loop: CATSRGATTEAFF. The CDR3 DNA sequence: TGTGCCACCAGCAGAGGTGCAACCACTGAAGCTTTCTTT.

This clonotype was seen repeatedly, ten times or more. CDR3 in DNA: TGCGCCAGCAGCCAAGGACTAGCGGGAGGGCCTAGGTCCTACAATGAGCAGTTCTTC. This gives the protein CASSQGLAGGPRSYNEQFF. The genes are TRBV5-1 and TRBJ2-1; TRBD2 matches at 15 bases. Trimming cost V 4 bases and J 1 base; bases outside gene matches: 9. The CDR3 runs to 19 residues. Germline lookup yields CDR1 SGHRS and CDR2 YFSETQ.

This sequence joins TRBV5-1 and TRBJ2-3; tentatively, D is TRBD1 or TRBD2 (5 bases each). The CDR3 extends over 16 amino acids. CDR1 and CDR2 from the germline V gene are SGHRS and YFSETQ. Trimming took off 5 bases at V and 1 base at J, with 17 bases between the two ends. As DNA, the CDR3 is TGCGCCAGCAGAGGGTCGGGGCTTGGTGGCACAGATACGCAGTATTTT. It encodes CASRGSGLGGTDTQYF. Based on the CDR3 plus reference TRBV5-1 and TRBJ2-3, the full variable domain is KAGVTQTPRYLIKTRGQQVTLSCSPISGHRSVSWYQQTPGQGLQFLFEYFSETQRNKGNFPGRFSGRQFSNSRSEMNVSTLELGDSALYLCASRGSGLGGTDTQYFGPGTRLTVL.

This clonotype appeared a few times. V usage is TRBV25-1 and J usage is TRBJ2-5, with TRBD2 matching over 10 bases. J lost 5 bases, V lost 5 bases, and 11 bases had no gene match. CDR3 length: 16 residues. Germline lookup yields CDR1 MGHDK and CDR2 SYGVNS. CDR3 protein: CASSPGLAANGETQYF. CDR3 coding DNA: TGTGCCAGCAGTCCCGGACTAGCGGCTAATGGGGAGACCCAGTACTTC.

This clonotype has just a few counts. The chain links TRBV7-9 to TRBJ2-1; 10 nucleotides line up with TRBD2. Trimming cost V 4 bases and J 10 bases; bases outside gene matches: 10. The CDR3 totals 15 residues. From germline, CDR1 is SEHNR and CDR2 FQNEAQ (reference sequence). CDR3 sequence (DNA): TGTGCCAGCAGCTCCGGCTCCGGGACTAGCGCGGAGCAGTTCTTC. Its protein product is CASSSGSGTSAEQFF.

The V gene is TRBV6-1, the J gene TRBJ2-3; TRBD2 might be the D (5 bases). This CDR3 region has 13 residues. V was cut by 10 bases and J by 3 bases, with 14 bases left in between. Germline V lookup: CDR1 MNHNS, CDR2 SASEGT. Here the CDR3 reads CATGTGSTDTQYF. The CDR3 DNA reads as TGTGCCACCGGAACGGGGTCTACAGATACGCAGTATTTT.